Detailed here is one T cell receptor beta chain. The ends were cut back, 5 bases at V and 2 bases at J, with 15 bases in the middle. The CDR3 has 15 residues. CDR1 and CDR2 (germline): SGHVS, FNYEAQ. These data are taken from a study of blood T cell repertoires in COVID-19. Across the whole study: T cells, B-cell-depleted T cells, or PBMCs provided the cDNA or gDNA that served as material.

Produced via immunoSEQ multiplex PCR; TCRdb's table is partial and in-frame only. The sample has over 85,000 clones; under 85% are singletons. V gene TRBV7-6 combines with J gene TRBJ1-2; D unclear. This clonotype was obtained from a human donor in a cohort sampled during active COVID-19. The material sequenced was peripheral blood. The CDR3 region is CASSDFRRQNYGYTF. In DNA, the CDR3 is TGTGCCAGCAGCGATTTTAGGCGGCAGAACTATGGCTACACCTTC.